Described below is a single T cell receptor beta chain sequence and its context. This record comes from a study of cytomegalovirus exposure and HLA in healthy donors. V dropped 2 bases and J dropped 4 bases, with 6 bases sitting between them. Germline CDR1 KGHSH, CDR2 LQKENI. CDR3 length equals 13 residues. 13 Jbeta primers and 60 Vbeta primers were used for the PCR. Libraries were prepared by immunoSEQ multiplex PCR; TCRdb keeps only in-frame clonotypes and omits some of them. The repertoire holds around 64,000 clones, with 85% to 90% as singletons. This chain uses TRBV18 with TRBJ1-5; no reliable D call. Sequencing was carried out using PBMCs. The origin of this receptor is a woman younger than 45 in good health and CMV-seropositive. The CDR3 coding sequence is TGTGCCAGCTCACCAGACGGGAATCAGCCCCAGCATTTT. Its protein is CASSPDGNQPQHF. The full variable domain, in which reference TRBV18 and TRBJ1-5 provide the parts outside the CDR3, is NAGVMQNPRHLVRRRGQEARLRCSPMKGHSHVYWYRQLPEEGLKFMVYLQKENIIDESGMPKERFSAEFPKEGPSILRIQQVVRGDSAAYFCASSPDGNQPQHFGDGTRLSIL.